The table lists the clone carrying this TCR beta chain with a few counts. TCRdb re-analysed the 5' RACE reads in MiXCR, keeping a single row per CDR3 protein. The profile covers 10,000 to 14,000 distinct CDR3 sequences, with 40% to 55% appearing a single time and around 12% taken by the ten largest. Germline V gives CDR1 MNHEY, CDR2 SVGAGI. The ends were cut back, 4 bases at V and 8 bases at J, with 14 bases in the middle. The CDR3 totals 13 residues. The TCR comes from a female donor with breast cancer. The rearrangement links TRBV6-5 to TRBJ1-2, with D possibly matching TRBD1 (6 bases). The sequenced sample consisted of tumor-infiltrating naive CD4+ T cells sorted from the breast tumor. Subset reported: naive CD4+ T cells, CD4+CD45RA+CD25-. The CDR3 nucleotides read TGTGCCAGCAGTTTACGCACAGGGTTCGGCTACACCTTC. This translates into CASSLRTGFGYTF.